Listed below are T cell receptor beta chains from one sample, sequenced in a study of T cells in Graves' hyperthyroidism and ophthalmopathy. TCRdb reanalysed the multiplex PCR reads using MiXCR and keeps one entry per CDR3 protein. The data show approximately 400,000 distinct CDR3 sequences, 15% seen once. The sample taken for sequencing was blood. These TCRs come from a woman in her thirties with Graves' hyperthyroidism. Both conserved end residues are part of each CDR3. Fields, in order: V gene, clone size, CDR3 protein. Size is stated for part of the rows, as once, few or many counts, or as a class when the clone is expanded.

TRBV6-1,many,CASKTRGLQETQYF
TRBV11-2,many,CASSTHGERELGEQYF
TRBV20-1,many,CSAKTSGNTGELFF
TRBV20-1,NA,CSASARLGAGVGAFF
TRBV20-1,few,CSANGQGGTEAFF
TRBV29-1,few,CSVETGGYTEAFF
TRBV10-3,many,CAIRQDIEQFF
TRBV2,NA,CASSVDSEAFF
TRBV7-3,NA,CASGDGGAYEQYF
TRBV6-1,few,CASSEEAGQGGNEQFF
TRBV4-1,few,CASSQALVGEQYF
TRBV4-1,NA,CASSQGPGEQFF
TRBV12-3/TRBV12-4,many,CASSSLAGNNEQFF
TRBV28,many,CASSPRRTTYGYTF
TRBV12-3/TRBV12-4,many,CASSWTSGRAIYNEQFF
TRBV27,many,CASSLHISYEQYF
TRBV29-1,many,CSVEGRGWAFF
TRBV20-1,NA,CSAREGGTGGYNEQFF
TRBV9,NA,CASSVAEDLGGSSYNEQFF
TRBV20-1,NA,CSAFKGLAGVRTGELFF
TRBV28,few,CASSLVPGALISYEQYF
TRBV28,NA,CASSLPIIGYTF
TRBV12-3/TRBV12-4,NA,CASNDSGKPGETQYF
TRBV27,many,CASSLSIGRGSDTQYF
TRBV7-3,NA,CASSFVQGGGFHEQFF
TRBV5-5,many,CASSALATMNTEAFF
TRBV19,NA,CASHWGSGSTGELFF
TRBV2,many,CASSWAGGNQPQHF
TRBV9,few,CASSVGPGLGSYEQYF
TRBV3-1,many,CASSQEDAGRDEQYF
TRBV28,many,CASSTRDRGNGYTF
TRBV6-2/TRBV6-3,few,CASSRTSGRGGTDTQYF
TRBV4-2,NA,CASSHEGVTEAFF
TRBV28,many,CASLPGLAEKPYEQYF
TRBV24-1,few,CATSIGTSGIRNEQFF
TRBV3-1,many,CASSQEAGGGEQFF
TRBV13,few,CASSQRESTDTQYF
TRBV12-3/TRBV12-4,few,CASSLALGASGNTIYF
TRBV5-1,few,CASSLRGQGAEQYF
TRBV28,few,CASVPSSGSGSYNEQFF
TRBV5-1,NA,CASSFRVLTSGRSDTGELFF
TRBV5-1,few,CASSLGTANQPQHF
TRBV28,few,CASSLSRPWAPLHF
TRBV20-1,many,CSARDPRVDYEQYF
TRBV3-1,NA,CASSQDIIATANTGELFF
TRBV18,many,CASSPGAVSYEQYF
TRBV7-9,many,CASSLLRGEWGTQYF
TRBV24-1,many,CATSDSKGSYEQYF
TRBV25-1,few,CASSESGVTGRQPQHF
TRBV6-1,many,CASSRDRANQPQHF
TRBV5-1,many,CASSTGLDRGPTDTQYF
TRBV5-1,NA,CASTREIYNEQFF
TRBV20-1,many,CSARDPVSGGTGELFF
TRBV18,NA,CASSPASGAFF
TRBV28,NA,CASSFRTGTIDEQFF
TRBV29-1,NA,CSVRDSPYGYTF
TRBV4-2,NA,CASKLAGGNYEQYF
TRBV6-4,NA,CASSEGPNSNTGELFF
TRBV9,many,CASSVWTGELFF